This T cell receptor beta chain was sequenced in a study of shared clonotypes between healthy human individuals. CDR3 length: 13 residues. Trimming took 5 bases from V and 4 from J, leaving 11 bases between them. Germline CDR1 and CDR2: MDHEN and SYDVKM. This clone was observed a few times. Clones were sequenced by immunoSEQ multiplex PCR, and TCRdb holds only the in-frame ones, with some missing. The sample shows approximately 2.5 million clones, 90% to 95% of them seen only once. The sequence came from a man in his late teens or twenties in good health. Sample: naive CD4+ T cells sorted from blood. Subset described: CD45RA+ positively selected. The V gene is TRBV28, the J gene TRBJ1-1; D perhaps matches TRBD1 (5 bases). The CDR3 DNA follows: TGTGCCAGCAGTCGCAGGGTAGGCACTGAAGCTTTCTTT. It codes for CASSRRVGTEAFF.